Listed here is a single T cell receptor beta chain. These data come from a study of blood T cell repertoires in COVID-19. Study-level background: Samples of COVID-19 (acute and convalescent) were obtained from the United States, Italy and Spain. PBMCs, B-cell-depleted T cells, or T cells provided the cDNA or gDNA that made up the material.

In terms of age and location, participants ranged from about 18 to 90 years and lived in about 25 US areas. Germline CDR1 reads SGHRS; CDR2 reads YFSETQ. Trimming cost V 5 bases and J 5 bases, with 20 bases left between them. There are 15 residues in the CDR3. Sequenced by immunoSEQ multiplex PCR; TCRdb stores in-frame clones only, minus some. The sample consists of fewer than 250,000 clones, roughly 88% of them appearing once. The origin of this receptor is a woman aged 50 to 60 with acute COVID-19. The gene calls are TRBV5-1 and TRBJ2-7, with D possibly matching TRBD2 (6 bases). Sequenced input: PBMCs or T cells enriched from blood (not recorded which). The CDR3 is CASRGGGQGINEQYF. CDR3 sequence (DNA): TGCGCCAGCAGGGGAGGTGGGCAGGGAATCAACGAGCAGTACTTC. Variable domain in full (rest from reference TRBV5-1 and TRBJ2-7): KAGVTQTPRYLIKTRGQQVTLSCSPISGHRSVSWYQQTPGQGLQFLFEYFSETQRNKGNFPGRFSGRQFSNSRSEMNVSTLELGDSALYLCASRGGGQGINEQYFGPGTRLTVT.